Listed below are T cell receptor beta chains from one sample, sequenced in a study of cytomegalovirus exposure and HLA in healthy donors. TCRdb's copy holds only in-frame clones and misses some; the assay was immunoSEQ multiplex PCR. The table gives roughly 100,000 clones; the top ten clones make up around 3.4% of it. The specimen sequenced was PBMCs. These receptors were taken from a woman aged 25 to 45 in good health and CMV-seronegative. The CDR3 runs from the conserved cysteine through the conserved F or W. The D gene is left open where the match is weak.

j_call | v_call | d_call | cdr3_nt | cdr3_aa
TRBJ2-1 | TRBV7-6 | TRBD2 | TGTGCCAGCAGGTCCGGGACTAGCGGCCCGGGGGGGAATGAGCAGTTCTTC | CASRSGTSGPGGNEQFF
TRBJ2-2 | TRBV19 | . | TGTGCCAGTACCTCGGACTGGGCGAACACCGGGGAGCTGTTTTTT | CASTSDWANTGELFF
TRBJ1-5 | TRBV6-1 | . | TGTGCCAGCAGTCCCTTATCGGGGGTCGGTCAGCCCCAGCATTTT | CASSPLSGVGQPQHF
TRBJ2-3 | TRBV4-1 | TRBD2 | TGCGCCAGCAGACGGGAGGGAAGCACAGATACGCAGTATTTT | CASRREGSTDTQYF
TRBJ2-2 | TRBV15 | . | TGTGCCACCAGAACCCGAGGAGCCGGGGAGCTGTTTTTT | CATRTRGAGELFF
TRBJ2-3 | TRBV7-6 | . | TGTGCCAGCAGCTTAGGTGCGGGGGCGAGTTTCACAGATACGCAGTATTTT | CASSLGAGASFTDTQYF
TRBJ1-2 | TRBV5-6 | . | TGTGCCAGCAGCTCCCGGGACACCGGATTCCCCTATGGCTACACCTTC | CASSSRDTGFPYGYTF
TRBJ1-5 | TRBV6-4 | . | TGTGCCAGCAGAACTGGGACTTTAGGTGGGAGTCAGCCCCAGCATTTT | CASRTGTLGGSQPQHF
TRBJ2-1 | TRBV5-1 | . | TGCGCCAGCAGCTCTGGGACTTCCTACAATGAGCAGTTCTTC | CASSSGTSYNEQFF
TRBJ2-1 | TRBV11-2 | . | TGTGCCAGCAGCTTGCAGGGTTTTGAGCAGTTCTTC | CASSLQGFEQFF
TRBJ2-1 | TRBV6-1 | TRBD2 | TGTGCCAGCAGTGCCTCTGGGGTAGCGGGAGGCAATGAGCAGTTCTTC | CASSASGVAGGNEQFF
TRBJ2-3 | TRBV9 | . | TGTGCCAGCAGCGTCCGAGCGGACTCTAGCACAGATACGCAGTATTTT | CASSVRADSSTDTQYF
TRBJ1-2 | TRBV27 | . | TGTGCCAGCAGTCCGTCGGGGTCGGTTAACTATGGCTACACCTTC | CASSPSGSVNYGYTF
TRBJ1-1 | TRBV11-1 | . | TGTGCCAGCAGCCTCCAGGGGGAAGCTTTCTTT | CASSLQGEAFF
TRBJ2-2 | TRBV14 | TRBD2 | TGTGCCAGCAGCCTTAGCGGGAGTCTCACCGGGGAGCTGTTTTTT | CASSLSGSLTGELFF
TRBJ2-7 | TRBV19 | . | TGTGCCAGTAGCGGTAGCGGTGGGTACGAGCAGTACTTC | CASSGSGGYEQYF
TRBJ2-7 | TRBV4-1 | . | TGCGCCAGCAGCCAAACGACAGCATACTACGAGCAGTACTTC | CASSQTTAYYEQYF
TRBJ2-7 | TRBV28 | . | TGTGCCAGCAGTTTCAGGATCCACTACGAGCAGTACTTC | CASSFRIHYEQYF
TRBJ1-1 | TRBV6-5 | TRBD1 | TGTGCCAGCAGAGACCAGGGGGGAATTGGCACTGAAGCTTTCTTT | CASRDQGGIGTEAFF
TRBJ2-7 | TRBV9 | . | TGTGCCAGCAGCGTATCATGGAGTTCCTACGAGCAGTACTTC | CASSVSWSSYEQYF
TRBJ2-3 | TRBV5-8 | . | TGTGCCAGCAGCTTAAGACAGGCGGGAGATACGCAGTATTTT | CASSLRQAGDTQYF
TRBJ1-2 | TRBV6-1 | . | TGTGCCAGCAGTGAAGCGTTCAACAGGGTAGAGCACTATGGCTACACCTTC | CASSEAFNRVEHYGYTF
TRBJ2-3 | TRBV6-5 | TRBD2 | TGTGCCAGCAGTTACGGTAGCGGGGGCGAAGATACGCAGTATTTT | CASSYGSGGEDTQYF
TRBJ2-4 | TRBV6-6 | TRBD1 | TGTGCCAGCAGTTGGACAGGAGACATTCAGTACTTC | CASSWTGDIQYF
TRBJ2-7 | TRBV2 | . | TGTGCCAGCAGTGAACATTGGGACATGTCCTACGAGCAGTACTTC | CASSEHWDMSYEQYF
TRBJ1-6 | TRBV11-2 | . | TGTGCCAGCAGTTCCCAGGGGCCTAATTCACCCCTCCACTTT | CASSSQGPNSPLHF
TRBJ2-2 | TRBV7-9 | . | TGTGCCAGCGACGACGAGGCCGGGGAGCTGTTTTTT | CASDDEAGELFF
TRBJ2-7 | TRBV5-4 | TRBD1 | TGTGCCAGCAGCTTGGTCATGGGACAGGGAGCCCACGAGCAGTACTTC | CASSLVMGQGAHEQYF
TRBJ2-2 | TRBV7-8 | TRBD2 | TGTGCCAGCAGCCCGACCGGGACTAGCGGGAGGGCCACCGGGGAGCTGTTTTTT | CASSPTGTSGRATGELFF
TRBJ2-7 | TRBV9 | . | TGTGCCAGCAGCGTAGCCCCGGCCTACGAGCAGTACTTC | CASSVAPAYEQYF
TRBJ1-4 | TRBV5-4 | TRBD1 | TGTGCCAGCAGCTTGGACAGGGGTGCAACTAATGAAAAACTGTTTTTT | CASSLDRGATNEKLFF
TRBJ2-1 | TRBV19 | TRBD2 | TGTGCCAGTACCACCGGCGGGGGTACTTTCTACAATGAGCAGTTCTTC | CASTTGGGTFYNEQFF
TRBJ2-5 | TRBV18 | . | TGTGCCAGCTCATCGGGAGAGGACTCGGCCCAGTACTTC | CASSSGEDSAQYF
TRBJ1-1 | TRBV19 | . | TGTGCCAGTAGTATAGCGGTGAACACTGAAGCTTTCTTT | CASSIAVNTEAFF
TRBJ1-6 | TRBV7-8 | . | TGTGCCAGCAGCCCCCCGGGGGGCCATAATTCACCCCTCCACTTT | CASSPPGGHNSPLHF
TRBJ1-6 | TRBV5-4 | . | TGTGCCAGCAGCTTGACAACATATTATAATTCACCCCTCCACTTT | CASSLTTYYNSPLHF
TRBJ1-1 | TRBV6-6 | TRBD1 | TGTGCCAGCCTAGGGACAGGGGACACTGAAGCTTTCTTT | CASLGTGDTEAFF
TRBJ2-7 | TRBV5-1 | . | TGCGCCAGCAGCGTTGCGAGTACCTACGAGCAGTACTTC | CASSVASTYEQYF
TRBJ2-2 | TRBV18 | . | TGTGCCAGCTCACCAGGGCAGGACACCGGGGAGCTGTTTTTT | CASSPGQDTGELFF
TRBJ1-1 | TRBV6-5 | . | TGTGCCAGCATTAACCACCAGGGTCGCAACACTGAAGCTTTCTTT | CASINHQGRNTEAFF
TRBJ1-2 | TRBV5-1 | . | TGCGCCAGCAGCTTGGCCCCGGGCAGGGCTCCCGGCTACACCTTC | CASSLAPGRAPGYTF
TRBJ1-2 | TRBV6-5 | . | TGTGCCAGCAGTTACGGTCGGGGGGCTTATGGCTACACCTTC | CASSYGRGAYGYTF
TRBJ2-7 | TRBV5-6 | . | TGTGCCAGCACCATGCAGGGGGGCCCCTCCTACGAGCAGTACTTC | CASTMQGGPSYEQYF
TRBJ1-3 | TRBV7-9 | . | TGTGCCAGCAGCTTAGCGAGGGGAAACACCATATATTTT | CASSLARGNTIYF
TRBJ2-7 | TRBV27 | TRBD2 | TGTGCCAGCAGGAGCGGGAGCGGCGAGCAGTACTTC | CASRSGSGEQYF
TRBJ2-2 | TRBV5-8 | . | TGTGCCAGCAGCTGGGGGGGGGCTGTCTACACCGGGGAGCTGTTTTTT | CASSWGGAVYTGELFF
TRBJ2-7 | TRBV18 | TRBD2 | TGTGCCAGCTCACCGGGGCTAGCGGAGATCTACGAGCAGTACTTC | CASSPGLAEIYEQYF
TRBJ1-5 | TRBV4-1 | . | TGCGCCAGCAGCCAAGATCAGGTAGATTACAATCAGCCCCAGCATTTT | CASSQDQVDYNQPQHF
TRBJ1-6 | TRBV7-6 | TRBD1 | TGTGCCAGCAGCTGGACAGGGAATTCACCCCTCCACTTT | CASSWTGNSPLHF
TRBJ2-7 | TRBV27 | TRBD2 | TGTGCCAGCAGTTTGATGGTTGGACTAGCGGGGGACTACGAGCAGTACTTC | CASSLMVGLAGDYEQYF
TRBJ1-2 | TRBV10-3 | . | TGTGCCATCAGTGAGGACAGTACTAACTATGGCTACACCTTC | CAISEDSTNYGYTF
TRBJ2-7 | TRBV18 | . | TGTGCCAGCTCACCAAGGGGGTACGAGCAGTACTTC | CASSPRGYEQYF
TRBJ1-2 | TRBV7-8 | . | TGTGCCAGCAGCTCCCAGGGTTGGAACTATGGCTACACCTTC | CASSSQGWNYGYTF
TRBJ1-1 | TRBV6-6 | . | TGTGCCAGCATGGGAGGCACTGAAGCTTTCTTT | CASMGGTEAFF
TRBJ2-7 | TRBV4-1 | TRBD1 | TGCGCCAGCAGCCAAGTACAAGGGACAGGCTTCTCCTACGAGCAGTACTTC | CASSQVQGTGFSYEQYF
TRBJ1-4 | TRBV30 | TRBD1 | TGTGCCTGGACAAGGTTGGACAGGGTTGGCGAAAAACTGTTTTTT | CAWTRLDRVGEKLFF
TRBJ2-5 | TRBV4-1 | . | TGCGCCAGCAGCCATCCGACAGGACAAGAGACCCAGTACTTC | CASSHPTGQETQYF
TRBJ2-7 | TRBV9 | TRBD2 | TGTGCCAGCAGCGTTTACGCGACTAGCGGCACCTACGAGCAGTACTTC | CASSVYATSGTYEQYF
TRBJ2-1 | TRBV9 | . | TGTGCCAGCAGCGTAGTCGCCTGGTTCGGTGAGCAGTTCTTC | CASSVVAWFGEQFF
TRBJ2-1 | TRBV5-4 | TRBD1 | TGTGCCAGCAGCGGGGGGGGACAGGGAGGCGATGAGCAGTTCTTC | CASSGGGQGGDEQFF